This TCR beta chain was recovered during a study of blood T cell repertoires in COVID-19 (TCRdb year 2020). Study-level background: The collaborator samples originated in the United States, Italy and Spain and spanned the acute and convalescent phases of COVID-19. The prospective study material was composed of cDNA or gDNA derived from T cells, B-cell-depleted T cells, or PBMCs. Deeply sampled blood TCRbeta repertoires from subjects exposed to, actively infected with, or recovered from COVID-19 were included in the dataset. The repertoires were made available in a free public database intended to serve as a resource for research on the immune response to SARS-CoV-2. The samples were drawn from two sources: the first 160 participants of the ongoing ImmuneRACE study, and about 1,300 subjects contributed by 6 global collaborators. Sample metadata almost always included a de-identified subject ID, COVID-19 status, age in years and sex. HLA class I and class II types, where available, came from metadata supplied by the sample provider rather than from assay-based typing. General findings and caveats noted by the study authors: The quantity of clinical and demographic metadata differed by source and by participant and was supplied without curation.

V is reduced by 4 bases and J by 1 base, leaving a spacing of 7 bases between them. The CDR3 goes from the cysteine to the phenylalanine over 13 residues. Solely the CDR3 DNA is kept, with 39 bases framed from the first base. CDR1 is given as MDHEN and CDR2 as SYDVKM, both from the germline V gene. TCRbeta CDR3 regions were amplified from genomic DNA using the immunoSEQ Assay, a bias-controlled multiplex PCR. The source study handled its data this way. Within the assay, amplification of reference gene primers was used to estimate how many nucleated cells each sample contained. To quantify the absolute abundance of each unique TCRbeta CDR3 rearrangement, sequence reads were collapsed and filtered. Productive Simpson clonality was computed per sample as the square root of Simpson's diversity index over productive rearrangements. TCRdb retrieved this table from immuneACCESS and kept in-frame rearrangements only. Not all clones are present; in checked studies, unresolved V genes account for under half, and no reason is known for the remainder. The V and J calls and the clone size are those of that table, but D and trimming were determined from the DNA. This sample has approximately 93,000 clones in its table, and less than 85% of those were observed once. The ten largest clones add up to roughly 4% of the sample.

Notes on this clone: Its antigen is unknown. No per-base quality is available; no much larger clone lies one base away.

One collaborating source in Seattle enrolled patients during active infection and followed them longitudinally through the course of disease. The collaborating institutions used their own protocols to collect whole blood in K2EDTA tubes. For TCRbeta analysis, collaborator samples were shipped as frozen whole blood, as isolated PBMCs, or as DNA extracted from either sample type. Specimen: peripheral blood. The chain employs TRBV28 and TRBJ1-1; tentative D gene TRBD1, with 6 bases matching. This TCR was recovered from a man between 65 and 79 years old with COVID-19, enrolled during active disease. CDR3 sequence: CASSSGQNTEAFF. The nucleotide sequence is TGTGCCAGCAGTTCGGGACAGAACACTGAAGCTTTCTTT.